The rows below give T cell receptor beta chains drawn from one sample of a study of blood T cell repertoires in COVID-19. Clones were sequenced by immunoSEQ multiplex PCR, and TCRdb holds only the in-frame ones, with some missing. This sample has approximately 490,000 clones, with 70% to 90% found just once. The material sequenced was PBMCs or T cells enriched from blood (not recorded which). All receptors derive from a woman aged 55-69 years who had recovered from COVID-19. CDR3s include the opening cysteine and the closing phenylalanine or tryptophan. A D gene is named only where the DNA matches it firmly. Some rows mark clone size as missing; the rest say once, few, many or name a class of expanded clone.

j_call	d_call	v_call	clone_size	cdr3_nt	cdr3_aa
TRBJ1-6	.	TRBV7-8	.	TGTGCCAGCAGCCACGGGGTGAATTCACCCCTCCACTTT	CASSHGVNSPLHF
TRBJ1-2	TRBD1	TRBV27	.	TGTGCCAGCAGGGCACAGGGGAACGGCTATGGCTACACCTTC	CASRAQGNGYGYTF
TRBJ2-3	.	TRBV30	.	TGTGCCTGGACCCGGTGGGGGCAAGATACGCAGTATTTT	CAWTRWGQDTQYF
TRBJ2-7	TRBD1	TRBV5-1	.	TGCGCCAGCAGCTTGGAGGGGGCCTCCTACGAGCAGTACTTC	CASSLEGASYEQYF
TRBJ1-5	TRBD1	TRBV27	.	TGTGCCAGTGGGCTTATGGGACAGGGTCATCAGCCCCAGCATTTT	CASGLMGQGHQPQHF
TRBJ2-5	.	TRBV7-7	.	TGTGCCAGCAGCTTAGACGGGCGGGGAAGGGAGACCCAGTACTTC	CASSLDGRGRETQYF
TRBJ2-5	TRBD1	TRBV19	once	TGTGCCAGTAGTATAGCAGGGGGAGAGACCCAGTACTTC	CASSIAGGETQYF
TRBJ2-3	TRBD2	TRBV3-1/TRBV3-2	.	TGTGCCAGCAGCCTCCGACCCCGAGGAGCGGGGGGCACAGATACGCAGTATTTT	CASSLRPRGAGGTDTQYF
TRBJ1-2	TRBD1	TRBV2	.	TGTGCCAGCACCCAGGACAGGGGGAAAAACTATGGCTACACCTTC	CASTQDRGKNYGYTF
TRBJ1-1	.	TRBV5-1	.	TGCGCCAGCAGCCAGTATGACAGGCCCACTGAAGCTTTCTTT	CASSQYDRPTEAFF
TRBJ1-5	.	TRBV7-9	.	TGTGCCAGCAGCTCACAGGGCGAGGGCAATCAGCCCCAGCATTTT	CASSSQGEGNQPQHF
TRBJ1-4	TRBD1	TRBV2	.	TGTGCCAGCACCCGGGACAGGGTAGGAACTAATGAAAAACTGTTTTTT	CASTRDRVGTNEKLFF
TRBJ1-2	TRBD1	TRBV28	.	TGTGCCAGCAGTTCCACGACAGGGGATGGCTACACCTTC	CASSSTTGDGYTF
TRBJ2-1	TRBD1	TRBV29-1	.	TGCAGCGTCGCGACAGGGGTCTACAATGAGCAGTTCTTC	CSVATGVYNEQFF
TRBJ1-4	.	TRBV9	.	TGTGCCAGCTCCTCCTCCCGCGGGACTTCTGCAACTAATGAAAAACTGTTTTTT	CASSSSRGTSATNEKLFF
TRBJ2-2	.	TRBV9	.	TGTGCCAGCAGCGTTAGTCTAGCTGACACCGGGGAGCTGTTTTTT	CASSVSLADTGELFF
TRBJ1-4	.	TRBV25-1	.	TGTGCCAGCACCGCTAGGGCAGGGACTAATGAAAAACTGTTTTTT	CASTARAGTNEKLFF
TRBJ1-5	.	TRBV7-9	.	TGTGCCAGCAGCTCACCGGACGGGGATCAGCCCCAGCATTTT	CASSSPDGDQPQHF
TRBJ2-2	.	TRBV5-1	.	TGCGCCAGCAGCTTGTTGGGGGCGGACACCGGGGAGCTGTTTTTT	CASSLLGADTGELFF
TRBJ2-4	TRBD1	TRBV2	.	TGTGCCAGCAGTGAAACCCGACAGGGGGCAGGAAACATTCAGTACTTC	CASSETRQGAGNIQYF
TRBJ2-3	.	TRBV29-1	.	TGCAGCGTTTCTGGCACAGATACGCAGTATTTT	CSVSGTDTQYF
TRBJ2-3	TRBD2	TRBV3-1/TRBV3-2	.	TGTGCCAGCAGCCAAGGGGTGAGCGGGGAAAGCACAGATACGCAGTATTTT	CASSQGVSGESTDTQYF
TRBJ2-1	.	TRBV10-3	.	TGTGCCATCAGAGGGAGCTCCTACAATGAGCAGTTCTTC	CAIRGSSYNEQFF
TRBJ2-5	TRBD1	TRBV19	.	TGTGCCAGTAGCTTAAACAGGGGGCAAGAGACCCAGTACTTC	CASSLNRGQETQYF
TRBJ1-1	TRBD1	TRBV5-6	.	TGTGCCAGCAGCCCCCCAGGGCGGGACAGGGCGTTGGGCACTGAAGCTTTCTTT	CASSPPGRDRALGTEAFF
TRBJ1-3	.	TRBV11-2	.	TGTGCCAGCAGCCAGCTAGCGGGCTTCTCTGGAAACACCATATATTTT	CASSQLAGFSGNTIYF
TRBJ1-2	TRBD1	TRBV9	.	TGTGCCAGCAGCGCCCAGGGGGCGAACTATGGCTACACCTTC	CASSAQGANYGYTF
TRBJ2-3	TRBD1	TRBV2	.	TGTGCCAGCTTTGGGGACAGGCCACGCACAGATACGCAGTATTTT	CASFGDRPRTDTQYF
TRBJ1-5	.	TRBV28	.	TGTGCCAGCAGCTCCGGGACACCGGGGAATCAGCCCCAGCATTTT	CASSSGTPGNQPQHF
TRBJ1-5	TRBD1	TRBV2	.	TGTGCCAGCAGTCAGGGGGCTAATCAGCCCCAGCATTTT	CASSQGANQPQHF
TRBJ2-2	TRBD2	TRBV7-8	.	TGTGCCAGCAGGCTGCGGGGGGGCCCGGGCACCGGGGAGCTGTTTTTT	CASRLRGGPGTGELFF
TRBJ1-4	TRBD1	TRBV27	few	TGTGCCAGCAGTCCCTCAGGGGGCTTAGCTAATGAAAAACTGTTTTTT	CASSPSGGLANEKLFF
TRBJ2-1	TRBD2	TRBV19	once	TGTGCCGGGCCTCTCGGGACTAGCGGGGCCCCCTCCTACAATGAGCAGTTCTTC	CAGPLGTSGAPSYNEQFF
TRBJ1-3	TRBD1	TRBV5-1	.	TGCGCCAGCAGCCCCGGGACAGGGGATGGAAACACCATATATTTT	CASSPGTGDGNTIYF
TRBJ1-6	.	TRBV10-3	.	TGTGCCATCAGTGAGGGGAGCTCCTATAATTCACCCCTCCACTTT	CAISEGSSYNSPLHF
TRBJ1-1	TRBD1	TRBV15	.	TGTGCCACCAGCAGAGTACTTCCGGGACAGGGAGACACTGAAGCTTTCTTT	CATSRVLPGQGDTEAFF
TRBJ1-2	TRBD1	TRBV19	.	TGTGCCAGTACTAAACAGGGGGACTATGGCTACACCTTC	CASTKQGDYGYTF
TRBJ2-1	TRBD2	TRBV5-1	few	TGCGCCAGCAGCCCCTCTAGCGGGCAGAACAATGAGCAGTTCTTC	CASSPSSGQNNEQFF
TRBJ2-3	TRBD2	TRBV7-9	.	TGTGCCAGCAGCCCCTCTAGCGGGGGGGCCTACACAGATACGCAGTATTTT	CASSPSSGGAYTDTQYF
TRBJ2-2	.	TRBV6-5	few	TGTGCCAGCAGTTCAGGGGTGGCCGGGGAGCTGTTTTTT	CASSSGVAGELFF
TRBJ1-3	TRBD1	TRBV13	.	TGTGCCAGCAGCCTAACAGGGGCTGGAAACACCATATATTTT	CASSLTGAGNTIYF
TRBJ1-2	.	TRBV6-2/TRBV6-3	.	TGTGCCAGCAGTTACCTGGCACGTTATGGCTACACCTTC	CASSYLARYGYTF
TRBJ1-1	TRBD1	TRBV6-6	.	TGTGCCACCACAGGGGGTGAGACTGAAGCTTTCTTT	CATTGGETEAFF
TRBJ2-6	.	TRBV19	.	TGTGCCAGTAGTACCGCTGGGGCCAACGTCCTGACTTTC	CASSTAGANVLTF
TRBJ2-1	.	TRBV15	.	TGTGCCACCAGCAGAGAACTAGCCGACAATGAGCAGTTCTTC	CATSRELADNEQFF
TRBJ1-1	.	TRBV3-1/TRBV3-2	few	TGTGCCAGCAGACACACAGGGAGTCGCACTGAAGCTTTCTTT	CASRHTGSRTEAFF
TRBJ2-1	.	TRBV5-1	.	TGCGCCAGCAGCCTCATCGGTGGGCTGGGGGCCTCCAATGAGCAGTTCTTC	CASSLIGGLGASNEQFF
TRBJ1-1	TRBD1	TRBV18	.	TGTGCCAGCTCCACCGGGACAGGGGGCTCAGGGACTGAAGCTTTCTTT	CASSTGTGGSGTEAFF
TRBJ2-5	TRBD2	TRBV15	.	TGTGCCACCAGCAGGGGACTAGCGGGGGGGTACCAAGAGACCCAGTACTTC	CATSRGLAGGYQETQYF
TRBJ1-2	.	TRBV29-1	.	TGCAGCGTTGAAGATCCGGCAGGGTGGTATGGCTACACCTTC	CSVEDPAGWYGYTF
TRBJ2-7	TRBD2	TRBV7-8	.	TGTGCCAGCAGCTTAGTCGGGGGGGCGGCCGAGCAGTACTTC	CASSLVGGAAEQYF
TRBJ1-1	TRBD1	TRBV5-1	.	TGCGCCAGCAGCTTGGGGACAGGGTCCACTGAAGCTTTCTTT	CASSLGTGSTEAFF
TRBJ2-3	TRBD2	TRBV3-1/TRBV3-2	.	TGTGCCAGCAGCCAAGGCGGGGGAAATACGCAGTATTTT	CASSQGGGNTQYF
TRBJ2-5	TRBD1	TRBV5-1	.	TGCGCCAGCAGCATTACCGGGACAGGGGGAGAGACCCAGTACTTC	CASSITGTGGETQYF
TRBJ2-3	TRBD2	TRBV24-1	.	TGTGCCACCAGTGATCCGAGGACTAGCGGGGGGATCACAGATACGCAGTATTTT	CATSDPRTSGGITDTQYF
TRBJ1-2	.	TRBV18	.	TGTGCCAGCTCACCCCCAACAGGAAACTATGGCTACACCTTC	CASSPPTGNYGYTF
TRBJ1-1	TRBD1	TRBV4-1	.	TGCGCCAGCAGCCACCTTACTTGGACAGGGCCTCGACCCTCTGAAGCTTTCTTT	CASSHLTWTGPRPSEAFF
TRBJ1-6	.	TRBV6-5	few	TGTGCCAGCAGTTACTCGATGTCCGGGTATGGTTCACCCCTCCACTTT	CASSYSMSGYGSPLHF